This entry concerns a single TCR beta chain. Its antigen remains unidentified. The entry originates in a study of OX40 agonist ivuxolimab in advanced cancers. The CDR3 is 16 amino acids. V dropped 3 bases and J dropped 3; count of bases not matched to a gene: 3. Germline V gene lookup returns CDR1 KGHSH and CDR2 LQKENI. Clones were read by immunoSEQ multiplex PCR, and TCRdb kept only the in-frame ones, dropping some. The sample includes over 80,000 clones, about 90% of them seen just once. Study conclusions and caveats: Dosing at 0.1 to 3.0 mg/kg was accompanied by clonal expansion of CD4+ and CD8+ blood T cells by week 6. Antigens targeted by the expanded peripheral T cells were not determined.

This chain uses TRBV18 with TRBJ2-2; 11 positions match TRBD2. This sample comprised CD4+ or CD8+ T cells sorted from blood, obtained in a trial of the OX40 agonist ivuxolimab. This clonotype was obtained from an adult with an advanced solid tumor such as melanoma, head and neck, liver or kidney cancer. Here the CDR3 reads CASSPGTSGYTGELFF. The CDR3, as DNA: TGTGCCAGCTCACCGGGGACTAGCGGATACACCGGGGAGCTGTTTTTT.